This entry lists 26 T cell receptor beta chains sequenced from one sample in a study of blood T cell repertoires in COVID-19. Profiling relied on immunoSEQ multiplex PCR, and the TCRdb table lists in-frame clones only, not all of them. The data hold under 200,000 clones, with about 83% observed a single time. Sequencing was carried out using peripheral blood. These TCRs come from a man aged 18 to 29 with active or convalescent COVID-19.

This CDR3 reads CASSEGEQLPTDTQYF. DNA for the CDR3: TGTGCCAGCAGCGAGGGCGAGCAATTACCGACAGATACGCAGTATTTT. This chain joins TRBV13 and TRBJ2-3; D possibly corresponds to TRBD2 (5 bases). Germline V gene sequence: CDR1 PRHDT, CDR2 FYEKMQ (reference sequence). CDR3 length: 16 amino acids. The V end lost 5 bases, the J end lost 3 bases, and 18 bases lay between the germline ends. Complete variable domain (other parts from reference TRBV13 and TRBJ2-3): AAGVIQSPRHLIKEKRETATLKCYPIPRHDTVYWYQQGPGQDPQFLISFYEKMQSDKGSIPDRFSAQQFSDYHSELNMSSLELGDSALYFCASSEGEQLPTDTQYFGPGTRLTVL.

This clone turned up a few times. This rearrangement joins TRBV5-5 to TRBJ2-1; tentatively, D is TRBD1 (5 bases). V was clipped by 1 base and J by 5 bases, with 13 bases between them. The germline gives CDR1 SGHKS, CDR2 YYEKEE (reference sequence). The CDR3 covers 15 residues. CDR3 DNA: TGTGCCAGCAGCTTGACACCCTTAGGGGACAATGAGCAGTTCTTC. Residues: CASSLTPLGDNEQFF.

The V call is TRBV28, the J call TRBJ1-2, with TRBD1 as a possible D gene (5 bases). V dropped 5 bases and J dropped 5 bases, with 12 bases sitting between them. CDR3 size: 13 residues. Germline loops: CDR1 MDHEN, CDR2 SYDVKM. The CDR3 DNA reads TGTGCCAGCAGTCGCGGCGGGGGGTATGGCTACACCTTC. Amino acids: CASSRGGGYGYTF.

The gene calls are TRBV3-1 (or the pseudogene TRBV3-2) and TRBJ2-1; no clear D. The CDR3 contains 14 residues. CDR1 and CDR2 (germline): LGHDT, YNNKEL (reference sequence). Trimming left V 0 bases short and J 3 bases short, with 6 bases between. The CDR3 bases are TGTGCCAGCAGCCAAGATCGGTACTACAATGAGCAGTTCTTC. This gives the protein CASSQDRYYNEQFF.

This chain joins TRBV2 and TRBJ1-3; D is unclear. The CDR3 runs 14 residues. CDR1 and CDR2 from the germline V gene are SNHLY and FYNNEI. The germline V and J ends were trimmed by 7 bases and 3 bases, with 13 bases remaining between them. This chain's CDR3 is CASIQSAYGNTIYF. CDR3 nucleotide sequence: TGTGCCAGCATCCAAAGTGCGTATGGAAACACCATATATTTT.

The rearrangement uses TRBV7-8 and TRBJ1-1, with D uncertain. The CDR3 sequence is 14 residues long. V dropped 1 base and J dropped 4 bases, with 10 bases sitting between them. CDR1 and CDR2 from the germline V gene are SGHVS and FQNEAQ. CDR3 residues: CASSLVHPGTEAFF. The CDR3 bases are TGTGCCAGCAGCTTAGTTCATCCGGGCACTGAAGCTTTCTTT. Based on the CDR3 plus reference TRBV7-8 and TRBJ1-1, the full variable domain is GAGVSQSPRYKVAKRGQDVALRCDPISGHVSLFWYQQALGQGPEFLTYFQNEAQLDKSGLPSDRFFAERPEGSVSTLKIQRTQQEDSAVYLCASSLVHPGTEAFFGQGTRLTVV.

The gene calls are TRBV13 and TRBJ1-3; possibly TRBD1 for D (6 bases). The germline V and J ends were trimmed by 3 bases and 0 bases, with 21 bases remaining between them. This CDR3 has 19 residues. Germline V gives CDR1 PRHDT, CDR2 FYEKMQ (reference sequence). CDR3 bases: TGTGCCAGCAGCTTCGGTATATTAGGGGGGGATGGCTCTGGAAACACCATATATTTT. Protein: CASSFGILGGDGSGNTIYF.

The V call is TRBV12-5, the J call TRBJ1-1; TRBD1 matches 12 bases. The V gene's germline CDR1 is LGHNT and CDR2 FRNRAP. Unmatched junction bases numbered 17, after V lost 6 bases and J lost 3 bases. The CDR3 length is 19 residues. DNA for the CDR3: TGTGCTAGTGGCCCAACCGCCCGGGACAGGGGGCCAGTGGACACTGAAGCTTTCTTT. Translation gives CASGPTARDRGPVDTEAFF. The whole variable domain, filled in from reference TRBV12-5 and TRBJ1-1, reads DARVTQTPRHKVTEMGQEVTMRCQPILGHNTVFWYRQTMMQGLELLAYFRNRAPLDDSGMPKDRFSAEMPDATLATLKIQPSEPRDSAVYFCASGPTARDRGPVDTEAFFGQGTRLTVV.

The CDR3 loop is CASSTPGGVEAFF. As DNA, the CDR3 is TGTGCCAGCAGTACCCCCGGGGGGGTTGAAGCTTTCTTT. The rearrangement links TRBV12-3 or TRBV12-4 to TRBJ1-1, with D possibly matching TRBD1 (5 bases). This CDR3 has 13 residues. V gave up 5 bases and J gave up 7 bases, with 14 bases separating them.

This clone was observed once. The chain uses TRBV7-9 and TRBJ2-7; a possible D gene is TRBD1 (6 bases). V lost 4 bases, J lost 6 bases, and 16 bases lay in between. The CDR3 runs 14 residues. Germline V CDR1 and CDR2: SEHNR, FQNEAQ (reference sequence). CDR3 in amino acids: CASSSRMDSGEQYF. CDR3 in DNA: TGTGCCAGCAGCTCCCGAATGGACAGCGGCGAGCAGTACTTC. The full variable domain, completed using reference TRBV7-9 and TRBJ2-7, is DTGVSQNPRHKITKRGQNVTFRCDPISEHNRLYWYRQTLGQGPEFLTYFQNEAQLEKSRLLSDRFSAERPKGSFSTLEIQRTEQGDSAMYLCASSSRMDSGEQYFGPGTRLTVT.

This clone was recorded only once. This sequence joins TRBV7-9 and TRBJ2-1; perhaps TRBD2 as D (6 bases). V dropped 4 bases and J dropped 8 bases, with 15 bases sitting between them. The CDR3 runs to 14 residues. Germline CDR1 and CDR2: SEHNR and FQNEAQ (reference sequence). The CDR3 bases are TGTGCCAGCAGCTCCATGACTAGTCTCTATGAGCAGTTCTTC. Translation: CASSSMTSLYEQFF.

V usage is TRBV5-1 and J usage is TRBJ2-5; 10 nucleotides agree with TRBD1. This CDR3 region has 15 residues. Trimming cost V 2 bases and J 5 bases; bases outside gene matches: 6. From germline, CDR1 is SGHRS and CDR2 YFSETQ. In DNA form, the CDR3 reads TGCGCCAGCAGCTTTGGGGACAGGGGAGGGGAGACCCAGTACTTC. It specifies CASSFGDRGGETQYF. Complete variable domain (other parts from reference TRBV5-1 and TRBJ2-5): KAGVTQTPRYLIKTRGQQVTLSCSPISGHRSVSWYQQTPGQGLQFLFEYFSETQRNKGNFPGRFSGRQFSNSRSEMNVSTLELGDSALYLCASSFGDRGGETQYFGPGTRLLVL.

This clone was seen a few times. The V call is TRBV28, the J call TRBJ2-7, with D maybe TRBD1 (7 bases). V lost 5 bases and J 5 bases, leaving 19 bases between the germline ends. This CDR3 contains 15 residues. The germline V gene has CDR1 MDHEN and CDR2 SYDVKM. The CDR3: CASSPKDRDSNEQYV. CDR3 sequence (DNA): TGTGCCAGCAGTCCCAAAGACAGGGACTCTAACGAGCAGTACGTC.

J is TRBJ1-2 and V is TRBV28; no clear D gene. This CDR3 has 13 residues. The germline V and J ends were trimmed by 3 bases and 4 bases, with 9 bases remaining between them. The V gene's germline CDR1 is MDHEN and CDR2 SYDVKM. The CDR3 coding sequence is TGTGCCAGCAGTTTCCGCGCGAGCTATGGCTACACCTTC. This translates into CASSFRASYGYTF.

The chain joins TRBV27 to TRBJ1-1, with 10 bases fitting TRBD1. J lost 7 bases, V lost 3 bases, and 8 bases had no gene match. Per germline, CDR1 MNHEY and CDR2 SMNVEV (reference sequence). The CDR3 sequence is 15 residues long. Here the CDR3 DNA reads TGTGCCAGCAGTTTCGCGATGACAGGGGGCTTTGAAGCTTTCTTT. The encoded protein is CASSFAMTGGFEAFF.

The sample holds a few counts of this clone. DNA for the CDR3: TGTGCCAGCAGTTACACCGACAGGGCGGGAGGCTACACCTTC. Its translation: CASSYTDRAGGYTF. The chain uses TRBV6-5 and TRBJ1-2, with TRBD1 identical over 7 bases. Germline trimming cut 2 bases from V and 8 bases from J; bases unmatched to any gene: 8. Looked up from germline, CDR1 is MNHEY and CDR2 is SVGAGI. This CDR3 comprises 14 residues.

The chain combines TRBV18 with TRBJ1-1; TRBD1 is a possible D gene (6 bases). The length of the CDR3 is 15 residues. Deletions cut 6 bases from V and 5 bases from J, with 19 bases between. Germline V CDR1 and CDR2: KGHSH, LQKENI. CDR3 in DNA: TGTGCCAGCTCGCCTATACAGGGAGAAAGGACTGAAGCTTTCTTT. Translation gives CASSPIQGERTEAFF.

The rearrangement joins TRBV13 to TRBJ2-7, with TRBD2 identical over 13 bases. Germline trimming cut 1 base from V and 2 bases from J; bases unmatched to any gene: 8. Germline CDR1 PRHDT, CDR2 FYEKMQ (reference sequence). The length of the CDR3 is 18 residues. Here the CDR3 DNA reads TGTGCCAGCAGCTTAGTCATTGGGGGGACTAGCGGGGCCTACGAGCAGTACTTC. Its translation: CASSLVIGGTSGAYEQYF.

The rearrangement links TRBV5-4 to TRBJ2-1; D remains ambiguous. V was shortened by 1 base and J by 0 bases, with 11 bases between the two germline ends. The CDR3 sequence is 16 residues long. From germline, CDR1 is SGHNT and CDR2 YYREEE (reference sequence). CDR3 sequence reads: CASSLPVSGSYNEQFF. Written as DNA, the CDR3 is TGTGCCAGCAGCTTGCCAGTCTCGGGCTCCTACAATGAGCAGTTCTTC.

V is TRBV7-9 and J is TRBJ2-5; tentatively, D is TRBD1 (5 bases). CDR1 is SEHNR and CDR2 is FQNEAQ in the germline V gene (reference sequence). The CDR3 sequence is 14 residues long. With 6 bases removed from V and 4 bases from J, the gap between germline ends came to 15 bases. CDR3 nucleotides: TGTGCCAGCAGTAACAGGCCCTGGGGAGAGACCCAGTACTTC. As protein: CASSNRPWGETQYF.

The chain recombines TRBV28 with TRBJ1-4; D is undetermined. This CDR3 comprises 13 residues. V was shortened by 11 bases and J by 4 bases, with 14 bases between the two germline ends. CDR1 is MDHEN and CDR2 is SYDVKM in the germline V gene. The DNA of the CDR3 is TGTGCCTGCTCGGGAGGGCTTAATGAAAAACTGTTTTTT. Residues: CACSGGLNEKLFF.

This clone was observed a few times. V and J are TRBV6-1 and TRBJ2-7; weak D call: TRBD1 (5 bases). Per germline, CDR1 MNHNS and CDR2 SASEGT. This CDR3 has 15 amino acids. Trimming removed 2 bases at V and 2 bases at J, with 13 bases between. In DNA, the CDR3 is TGTGCCAGCAGTGAATTCCAGGGTAGACCCTACGAGCAGTACGTC. Translation gives CASSEFQGRPYEQYV.

The rearrangement joins TRBV19 to TRBJ1-2; D is unclear. The CDR3 covers 13 residues. V shed 9 bases and J shed 1 base, with 12 bases lying between them. Germline values: CDR1 LNHDA, CDR2 SQIVND (reference sequence). The CDR3 here is CASRRDHNYGYTF. CDR3 in DNA: TGTGCCAGCCGCCGGGATCATAACTATGGCTACACCTTC.

The rearrangement joins TRBV20-1 to TRBJ1-1; D is undetermined. Germline CDR1 is DFQATT and CDR2 is SNEGSKA (reference sequence). The CDR3 spans 11 residues. V lost 3 bases to trimming and J lost 8 bases, with 10 bases between them. DNA of the CDR3: TGCAGTGCTAGGAGTAGGAGGGAAGCTTTCTTT. It yields the protein CSARSRREAFF.

This chain links TRBV18 with TRBJ1-2, with a weak D call TRBD1 (6 bases). Trimming removed 2 bases at V and 5 bases at J, with 15 bases between. The CDR3 loop spans 15 amino acids. Germline V gene data show CDR1 as KGHSH and CDR2 as LQKENI. CDR3 loop: CASSPDRTEAYGYTF. CDR3 DNA sequence: TGTGCCAGCTCACCAGACCGGACAGAAGCATATGGCTACACCTTC.

This clone was detected a few times. This chain's CDR3 is CASSERDSYNEQFF. The DNA of the CDR3 is TGCGCCAGCAGTGAGCGGGACTCCTACAATGAGCAGTTCTTC. This chain links TRBV10-1 with TRBJ2-1; D possibly corresponds to TRBD2 (5 bases). The length of the CDR3 is 14 residues. The V gene's germline CDR1 is WNHNN and CDR2 SYGVQD (reference sequence). V was clipped by 2 bases and J by 0 bases, with 5 bases between them.